This TCR beta chain was sequenced for a study of cytomegalovirus exposure and HLA in healthy donors. Regarding the study as a whole: The study had only CMV serostatus as immune exposure information.

These donors, healthy bone marrow donors, were studied. Amplification used 60 Vbeta primers and 13 Jbeta primers. TCRdb's table, derived via immunoSEQ multiplex PCR, lists solely in-frame clones and lacks some. The data show fewer than 200,000 clones, 73% seen once. For this clone: Its cognate antigen is unknown.

Unmatched junction bases numbered 3, after V lost 4 bases and J lost 4 bases. CDR1 and CDR2 (germline): MNHEY, SMNVEV (reference sequence). This CDR3 is 13 amino acids long. This TCR was sampled from a woman aged 18 to 35 in good health and CMV-seropositive. This rearrangement joins TRBV27 to TRBJ1-2, with 7 bases identical to TRBD1. Sequencing used PBMCs. CDR3 sequence reads: CASSSSGGYGYTF. DNA of the CDR3: TGTGCCAGCAGTTCCTCAGGGGGCTATGGCTACACCTTC.